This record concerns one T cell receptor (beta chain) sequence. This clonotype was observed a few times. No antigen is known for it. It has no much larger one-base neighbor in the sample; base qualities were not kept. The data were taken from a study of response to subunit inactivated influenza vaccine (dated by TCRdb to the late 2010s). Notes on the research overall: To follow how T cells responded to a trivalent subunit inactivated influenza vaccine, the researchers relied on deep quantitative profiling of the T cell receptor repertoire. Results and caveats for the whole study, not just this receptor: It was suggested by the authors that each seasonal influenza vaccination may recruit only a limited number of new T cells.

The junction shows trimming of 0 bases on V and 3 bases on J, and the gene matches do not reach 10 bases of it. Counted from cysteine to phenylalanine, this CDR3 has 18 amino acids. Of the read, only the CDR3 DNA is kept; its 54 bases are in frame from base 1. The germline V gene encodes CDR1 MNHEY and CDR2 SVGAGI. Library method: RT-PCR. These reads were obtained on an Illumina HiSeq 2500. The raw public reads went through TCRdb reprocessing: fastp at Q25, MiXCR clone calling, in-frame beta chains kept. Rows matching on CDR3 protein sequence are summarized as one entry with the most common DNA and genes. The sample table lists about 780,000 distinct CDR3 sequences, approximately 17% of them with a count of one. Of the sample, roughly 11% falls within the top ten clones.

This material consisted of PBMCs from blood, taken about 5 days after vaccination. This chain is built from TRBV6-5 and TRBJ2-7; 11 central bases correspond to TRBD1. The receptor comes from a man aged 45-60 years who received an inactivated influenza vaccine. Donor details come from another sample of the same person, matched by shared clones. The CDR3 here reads CASSYSIGDRGVFYEQYF. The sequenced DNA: TGTGCCAGCAGTTACTCGATAGGGGACAGGGGGGTTTTCTACGAGCAGTACTTC.